The 13 T cell receptor beta chains presented below share a single source sample, sequenced in a study of CD8+ T cells in alopecia areata. The sequencing template was cDNA reverse transcribed from extracted RNA. The data were produced by immunoSEQ multiplex PCR, yet TCRdb's version contains in-frame clones alone and is incomplete. This sample has roughly 100,000 clones; approximately 90% occur once, and the top ten carry 8.5% to 14%. Treatment specified: oral pan-JAK inhibitor, 5-10 mg twice daily. The material was CD8+ T cells sorted from blood, obtained at approximately week 30, from a patient treated with tofacitinib. These receptors were taken from a human donor with alopecia areata.

V is TRBV5-1 and J is TRBJ2-1; D not certain. The CDR3 consists of 13 residues. Trimming removed 5 bases from V and 3 bases from J, with 9 bases in between. Germline V gene data show CDR1 as SGHRS and CDR2 as YFSETQ. The CDR3 region has the DNA TGCGCCAGCAGACCGACTGGCTACAATGAGCAGTTCTTC. It encodes CASRPTGYNEQFF. The whole variable domain, filled in from reference TRBV5-1 and TRBJ2-1, reads KAGVTQTPRYLIKTRGQQVTLSCSPISGHRSVSWYQQTPGQGLQFLFEYFSETQRNKGNFPGRFSGRQFSNSRSEMNVSTLELGDSALYLCASRPTGYNEQFFGPGTRLTVL.

The chain uses TRBV9 and TRBJ2-1; TRBD2 matches 11 bases. The V gene's germline CDR1 is SGDLS and CDR2 YYNGEE. The CDR3 contains 18 residues. The V gene end was trimmed by 3 bases and the J gene end by 4 bases; junction bases not matched to a gene: 12. The chain's CDR3 is CASSAHPETSGTYNEQFF. The CDR3 DNA reads TGTGCCAGCAGCGCGCACCCGGAGACTAGCGGGACGTACAATGAGCAGTTCTTC. The full variable domain, in which reference TRBV9 and TRBJ2-1 provide the parts outside the CDR3, is DSGVTQTPKHLITATGQRVTLRCSPRSGDLSVYWYQQSLDQGLQFLIQYYNGEERAKGNILERFSAQQFPDLHSELNLSSLELGDSALYFCASSAHPETSGTYNEQFFGPGTRLTVL.

The chain employs TRBV27 and TRBJ2-1, with D possibly being TRBD2 (6 bases). Trimming cost V 8 bases and J 3 bases, with 11 bases left between them. CDR3 length equals 13 residues. Germline CDR1 and CDR2: MNHEY and SMNVEV (reference sequence). CDR3 nucleotide sequence: TGTGCCAGCGGCGCGGGACGCTACAATGAGCAGTTCTTC. It yields the protein CASGAGRYNEQFF.

In the case of this clone: An end of the junction differs from the germline gene, which may be a read error. This chain connects TRBV7-7 to TRBJ2-3, with D unresolved. The CDR3 consists of 14 residues. Germline CDR1 reads SSHAT; CDR2 reads FNYEAQ (reference sequence). CDR3 residues: CASSLNLGTDTQYF. The CDR3, as DNA: TGTGCTAGCAGCTTAAACCTGGGAACAGATACGCAGTATTTT.

This rearrangement joins TRBV7-9 to TRBJ1-2; D not resolved. V was pared by 5 bases and J by 6 bases, with 10 bases between. Germline CDR1 SEHNR, CDR2 FQNEAQ (reference sequence). There are 12 residues in the CDR3. The CDR3 protein is CASSLKPNGYTF. The CDR3 bases are TGTGCCAGCAGCCTAAAACCCAATGGCTACACCTTC.

To note about this clone: Other DNA sequences in the sample encode the same CDR3. This chain connects TRBV7-8 to TRBJ2-7; no definite D call. Germline V CDR1 and CDR2: SGHVS, FQNEAQ. Trimming removed 1 base at V and 1 base at J, with 5 bases between. CDR3 size: 13 residues. The CDR3 DNA follows: TGTGCCAGCAGCTTAGGGATATCCTACGAGCAGTACTTC. Encoded protein: CASSLGISYEQYF.

The chain links TRBV7-9 to TRBJ1-5, with 7 bases matching TRBD1. Unmatched junction bases numbered 4, after V lost 4 bases and J lost 1 base. The CDR3 extends over 15 amino acids. Germline V gene lookup returns CDR1 SEHNR and CDR2 FQNEAQ (reference sequence). The CDR3 nucleotides read TGTGCCAGCAGCTCCGACAGGGTAAGCAATCAGCCCCAGCATTTT. The encoded protein is CASSSDRVSNQPQHF.

This rearrangement joins TRBV19 to TRBJ1-5, with D perhaps TRBD1 (6 bases). The CDR3 spans 14 residues. Germline lookup yields CDR1 LNHDA and CDR2 SQIVND (reference sequence). V lost 5 bases to trimming and J lost 8 bases, with 16 bases between them. CDR3: CASSSPTGVKPQHF. As DNA, the CDR3 is TGTGCCAGTAGTTCTCCGACAGGTGTGAAGCCCCAGCATTTT.

The chain recombines TRBV29-1 with TRBJ2-1; no clear D gene. The CDR3 totals 15 residues. Between the trimmed V and J ends, which lost 3 bases and 3 bases, there was a span of 15 bases. Germline V gene sequence: CDR1 SQVTM, CDR2 ANQGSEA. CDR3 DNA sequence: TGCAGCGTTGATCGAGGAAAATCGGACTACAATGAGCAGTTCTTC. Its protein product is CSVDRGKSDYNEQFF.

J is TRBJ1-1 and V is TRBV5-1, with D perhaps TRBD1 (5 bases). Trimming left V 4 bases short and J 4 bases short, with 17 bases between. Germline loops: CDR1 SGHRS, CDR2 YFSETQ. This CDR3 has 15 residues. The CDR3, as DNA: TGCGCCAGCAGCCCGGGGCGAGGGGCGAGCACTGAAGCTTTCTTT. Translation: CASSPGRGASTEAFF.

J is TRBJ2-3 and V is TRBV2; 9 bases match TRBD1. Unmatched junction bases numbered 11, after V lost 10 bases and J lost 0 bases. This CDR3 is 16 amino acids long. CDR1 SNHLY and CDR2 FYNNEI come from the germline V gene. As DNA, the CDR3 is TGTGCCACCTCTCGGGGGACAGGGACAAGCACAGATACGCAGTATTTT. Translating gives CATSRGTGTSTDTQYF.

The chain is built from TRBV27 and TRBJ1-1; D might be TRBD1 (6 bases). The length of the CDR3 is 15 residues. Germline V lookup: CDR1 MNHEY, CDR2 SMNVEV (reference sequence). Deletions cut 6 bases from V and 1 base from J, with 15 bases between. The CDR3 spells CASRPGRGGNTEAFF. The CDR3, as DNA: TGTGCCAGCAGACCCGGGAGAGGGGGGAACACTGAAGCTTTCTTT.

CDR3 region: CASSPSPAGVHEQYF. CDR3 coding DNA: TGTGCCAGCAGCCCCAGCCCAGCGGGAGTACACGAGCAGTACTTC. The J gene is TRBJ2-7, the V gene TRBV11-2; 8 nucleotides align to TRBD2. The CDR3 is made up of 15 amino acids. Germline CDR1 reads SGHAT; CDR2 reads FQNNGV. Trimming removed 5 bases from V and 5 bases from J; junction bases left unmatched: 11.